Listed below are T cell receptor beta chains from one sample, sequenced in a study of blood T cell repertoires in COVID-19. Sequenced by immunoSEQ multiplex PCR; TCRdb stores in-frame clones only, minus some. Of 250,000 to 300,000 clones listed, around 90% were seen once; the top ten hold about 2.5%. The material sequenced was PBMCs or T cells enriched from blood (not recorded which). These receptors all come from a middle-aged woman with acute COVID-19. The CDR3 runs from the conserved cysteine through the conserved F or W. Fields, in order: J gene, D gene, V gene, clone size, CDR3 DNA, CDR3 protein. A D gene is named only where the DNA matches it firmly. Where a row states a size, it is once, few, many or the class of an expanded clone; other rows omit it.

j_gene: TRBJ2-3; d_gene: .; v_gene: TRBV15; abundance: .; CDR3nt: TGTGCCACCAGCAGACTCAGGGGCACCACAGATACGCAGTATTTT; CDR3aa: CATSRLRGTTDTQYF
j_gene: TRBJ2-5; d_gene: TRBD1; v_gene: TRBV12-5; abundance: .; CDR3nt: TGTGCTAGTGGTCTGCGGAAACAGGGACAGTCCCAAGAGACCCAGTACTTC; CDR3aa: CASGLRKQGQSQETQYF
j_gene: TRBJ1-1; d_gene: TRBD1; v_gene: TRBV4-1; abundance: few; CDR3nt: TGCGCCAGCAGCCAACAGACAGGGATAAACACTGAAGCTTTCTTT; CDR3aa: CASSQQTGINTEAFF
j_gene: TRBJ2-2; d_gene: .; v_gene: TRBV2; abundance: once; CDR3nt: TGTGCCAGCAAATCCAGGGGCGGCGGGCTGAACACCGGGGAGCTGTTTTTT; CDR3aa: CASKSRGGGLNTGELFF
j_gene: TRBJ1-6; d_gene: TRBD1; v_gene: TRBV30; abundance: .; CDR3nt: TGTGCCTGGAGTGTTCAGGGGGCTTCACCCCTCCACTTT; CDR3aa: CAWSVQGASPLHF
j_gene: TRBJ1-1; d_gene: TRBD1; v_gene: TRBV7-3; abundance: .; CDR3nt: TGTGCCAGCAGCTCGGCCGGGACAGGGGGCCGAAACACTGAAGCTTTCTTT; CDR3aa: CASSSAGTGGRNTEAFF
j_gene: TRBJ1-4; d_gene: .; v_gene: TRBV6-5; abundance: .; CDR3nt: TGTGCCAGCAGTCGTACACCTAATGAAAAACTGTTTTTT; CDR3aa: CASSRTPNEKLFF
j_gene: TRBJ2-1; d_gene: TRBD2; v_gene: TRBV5-6; abundance: .; CDR3nt: TGTGCCAGCAGCTTGGAGGGCGGGAGAACCTACAATGAGCAGTTCTTC; CDR3aa: CASSLEGGRTYNEQFF
j_gene: TRBJ2-7; d_gene: TRBD1; v_gene: TRBV29-1; abundance: .; CDR3nt: TGCAGCGTAATCGACAGGGGCCGGTACTACGAGCAGTACTTC; CDR3aa: CSVIDRGRYYEQYF
j_gene: TRBJ2-2; d_gene: TRBD1; v_gene: TRBV6-1; abundance: .; CDR3nt: TGTGCCAGCAGTGCGTTGACAGGGGCGAACACCGGGGAGCTGTTTTTT; CDR3aa: CASSALTGANTGELFF
j_gene: TRBJ1-2; d_gene: .; v_gene: TRBV7-9; abundance: .; CDR3nt: TGTGCCAGCAGCTTAGCGCCAGGGAGGAACTATGGCTACACCTTC; CDR3aa: CASSLAPGRNYGYTF
j_gene: TRBJ2-7; d_gene: .; v_gene: TRBV7-6; abundance: .; CDR3nt: TGTGCCAGCAGCTCGATCCTCCAGGGCGAGCAGTACTTC; CDR3aa: CASSSILQGEQYF
j_gene: TRBJ1-3; d_gene: .; v_gene: TRBV12-5; abundance: .; CDR3nt: TGTGCTAGTGGTTTCAGACCGGGGGACACCATATATTTT; CDR3aa: CASGFRPGDTIYF
j_gene: TRBJ1-2; d_gene: .; v_gene: TRBV28; abundance: once; CDR3nt: TGTGCCAGCAGTTCCCGGACTGGAGGGAACTATGGCTACACCTTC; CDR3aa: CASSSRTGGNYGYTF
j_gene: TRBJ2-4; d_gene: TRBD1; v_gene: TRBV7-2; abundance: .; CDR3nt: TGTGCCAGCAGCCCGGGACAGGGGCCCGAAGAGGGCATTCAGTACTTC; CDR3aa: CASSPGQGPEEGIQYF
j_gene: TRBJ1-6; d_gene: TRBD1; v_gene: TRBV28; abundance: .; CDR3nt: TGTGCCAGCAGTTCGGGTGGAGGGGGCCTCTATAATTCACCCCTCCACTTT; CDR3aa: CASSSGGGGLYNSPLHF
j_gene: TRBJ2-3; d_gene: .; v_gene: TRBV12-5; abundance: .; CDR3nt: TGTGCTAGTGGTTTGGCTAGCACAGATACGCAGTATTTT; CDR3aa: CASGLASTDTQYF
j_gene: TRBJ2-3; d_gene: TRBD1; v_gene: TRBV9; abundance: .; CDR3nt: TGTGCCAGCAGCCCGGTACAGGGGGCGAGCACAGATACGCAGTATTTT; CDR3aa: CASSPVQGASTDTQYF
j_gene: TRBJ1-3; d_gene: TRBD1; v_gene: TRBV9; abundance: .; CDR3nt: TGTGCCAGCAGCCCGCGGGACAGGGGACCCGGAAACACCATATATTTT; CDR3aa: CASSPRDRGPGNTIYF
j_gene: TRBJ1-2; d_gene: TRBD1; v_gene: TRBV19; abundance: once; CDR3nt: TGTGCCAGTAGTACCCGACAGGGGGCAAGTGGCTACACCTTC; CDR3aa: CASSTRQGASGYTF
j_gene: TRBJ1-5; d_gene: TRBD1; v_gene: TRBV5-1; abundance: .; CDR3nt: TGCGCCAGCAGCGCTGGGACAGACAACAATCAGCCCCAGCATTTT; CDR3aa: CASSAGTDNNQPQHF
j_gene: TRBJ1-5; d_gene: .; v_gene: TRBV28; abundance: .; CDR3nt: TGTGCCAGCAGTTTACCCCCCCTGCCCCAGCATTTT; CDR3aa: CASSLPPLPQHF
j_gene: TRBJ1-2; d_gene: TRBD1; v_gene: TRBV24-1; abundance: .; CDR3nt: TGTGCCACCAGTGATCCTTCCACAGGGGACGATGGCTACACCTTC; CDR3aa: CATSDPSTGDDGYTF
j_gene: TRBJ2-2; d_gene: .; v_gene: TRBV19; abundance: .; CDR3nt: TGTGCCAGTAGGTCCCAGGGACTTTCGAACACCGGGGAGCTGTTTTTT; CDR3aa: CASRSQGLSNTGELFF
j_gene: TRBJ2-1; d_gene: .; v_gene: TRBV6-5; abundance: .; CDR3nt: TGTGCCAGCAGTAACTCGGCCGACAATGAGCAGTTCTTC; CDR3aa: CASSNSADNEQFF
j_gene: TRBJ1-1; d_gene: .; v_gene: TRBV7-9; abundance: .; CDR3nt: TGTGCCAGCAGCTTACTTGCGGCGAACACTGAAGCTTTCTTT; CDR3aa: CASSLLAANTEAFF
j_gene: TRBJ2-5; d_gene: TRBD2; v_gene: TRBV6-4; abundance: .; CDR3nt: TGTGCCAGCAGAGCCGGGACTAGCGTTTGGCAAGAGACCCAGTACTTC; CDR3aa: CASRAGTSVWQETQYF
j_gene: TRBJ2-3; d_gene: .; v_gene: TRBV3-1/TRBV3-2; abundance: .; CDR3nt: TGTGCCAGCAGCACCCGGCTTGCGGGCACAGATACGCAGTATTTT; CDR3aa: CASSTRLAGTDTQYF
j_gene: TRBJ1-1; d_gene: TRBD1; v_gene: TRBV3-1/TRBV3-2; abundance: .; CDR3nt: TGTGCCAGCAGCCGGACAGGGGGTCTTGGGGTTGTCACTGAAGCTTTCTTT; CDR3aa: CASSRTGGLGVVTEAFF
j_gene: TRBJ2-4; d_gene: .; v_gene: TRBV9; abundance: .; CDR3nt: TGTGCCAGCAGCGTAGAATGGGGAGGGGGATCCAAAAACATTCAGTACTTC; CDR3aa: CASSVEWGGGSKNIQYF
j_gene: TRBJ2-3; d_gene: TRBD1; v_gene: TRBV16; abundance: .; CDR3nt: TGTGCCAGCAGCCAATCGACAGGGGCGCCAGATACGCAGTATTTT; CDR3aa: CASSQSTGAPDTQYF
j_gene: TRBJ1-2; d_gene: TRBD1; v_gene: TRBV28; abundance: .; CDR3nt: TGTGCCAGCAGTTCCCCGGGACAGGTTCGCTATGGCTACACCTTC; CDR3aa: CASSSPGQVRYGYTF